These 30 T cell receptor beta chains were all obtained from the same sample, sequenced in a study of identical twins. In TCRdb, the 5' RACE reads were re-called with MiXCR into one record per CDR3 protein. This sample has about 200,000 distinct CDR3 sequences, with approximately 10% found just once. Material: memory T cells sorted from blood. The receptors stem from a man aged 50-60 years in good health.

This clonotype was found many times. V usage is TRBV5-6 and J usage is TRBJ1-6; the D is unclear. The V gene's germline CDR1 is SGHDT and CDR2 YYEEEE. This CDR3 has 16 amino acids. The V end was cut by 3 bases, the J end by 10 bases, with 20 bases between. CDR3: CASSWAYLGQDSPLHF. The CDR3 DNA reads as TGTGCCAGCAGCTGGGCCTATCTAGGCCAAGACTCACCCCTCCACTTT.

This clonotype was recorded at least ten times. The chain has TRBV9 and TRBJ2-1; D is perhaps TRBD2 (5 bases). Germline lookup yields CDR1 SGDLS and CDR2 YYNGEE. This CDR3 is built from 20 residues. V was trimmed by 4 bases and J by 2 bases, leaving 28 bases between them. Here the CDR3 reads CASSPSFQSRRLSAYNEQFF. The CDR3 DNA reads TGTGCCAGCAGCCCTAGCTTCCAATCCAGGAGGTTAAGTGCCTACAATGAGCAGTTCTTC.

V usage is TRBV7-9 and J usage is TRBJ2-3; TRBD1 aligns across 9 bases. Looked up from germline, CDR1 is SEHNR and CDR2 is FQNEAQ (reference sequence). The CDR3 contains 15 residues. The V gene end was trimmed by 0 bases and the J gene end by 5 bases; junction bases not matched to a gene: 3. Here the CDR3 DNA reads TGTGCCAGCAGCTTAGCGGTGACAGGGGGAGATACGCAGTATTTT. Translation: CASSLAVTGGDTQYF. Filled out from reference TRBV7-9 and TRBJ2-3, the complete variable domain reads DTGVSQNPRHKITKRGQNVTFRCDPISEHNRLYWYRQTLGQGPEFLTYFQNEAQLEKSRLLSDRFSAERPKGSFSTLEIQRTEQGDSAMYLCASSLAVTGGDTQYFGPGTRLTVL.

This clonotype was seen at least ten times. The chain employs TRBV12-3 or TRBV12-4 and TRBJ2-1; weak D call: TRBD2 (6 bases). The germline V and J ends were trimmed by 10 bases and 6 bases, with 16 bases remaining between them. This CDR3 region has 13 residues. The CDR3 bases are TGTGCCACAGATATTCGCGGGGCCAATGAGCAGTTCTTC. It is translated as CATDIRGANEQFF.

This clonotype was seen a handful of times. The genes are TRBV20-1 and TRBJ2-1, with 11 bases fitting TRBD2. The CDR3 is 17 amino acids. Germline V lookup: CDR1 DFQATT, CDR2 SNEGSKA (reference sequence). The V gene end was trimmed by 6 bases and the J gene end by 3 bases; junction bases not matched to a gene: 13. CDR3 sequence reads: CSATWTSGLKNYNEQFF. The CDR3 bases are TGCAGTGCCACCTGGACTAGCGGGCTCAAGAACTACAATGAGCAGTTCTTC.

The rearrangement uses TRBV19 and TRBJ2-1; tentatively, D is TRBD2 (5 bases). The V and J ends lost 5 bases and 4 bases respectively, with 12 bases between them. CDR3 size: 14 residues. Per germline, CDR1 LNHDA and CDR2 SQIVND (reference sequence). The CDR3 bases are TGTGCCAGTAGTTCCCGACGGGGATACAATGAGCAGTTCTTC. This sequence encodes CASSSRRGYNEQFF.

This clonotype was seen ten or more times. The gene calls are TRBV29-1 and TRBJ1-2, with no clear D. V was shortened by 3 bases and J by 2 bases, with 7 bases between the two germline ends. The CDR3 totals 12 residues. CDR1 is SQVTM, CDR2 ANQGSEA, per germline. Here the CDR3 DNA reads TGCAGCGTTGATTACAAGAACTATGGCTACACCTTC. The encoded protein is CSVDYKNYGYTF.

This chain joins TRBV7-9 and TRBJ1-2, with 8 nucleotides matching TRBD1. The CDR3 consists of 17 residues. Losses at the gene ends were 4 bases for V and 8 bases for J; bases not matched to a gene: 18. Germline V gene lookup returns CDR1 SEHNR and CDR2 FQNEAQ (reference sequence). DNA for the CDR3: TGTGCCAGCAGCTCACCGTCTTTGGACAGGGTTTCGATCGGCTACACCTTC. Its protein is CASSSPSLDRVSIGYTF.

CDR3 loop: CASQGRRGTSYNEQFF. Written as DNA, the CDR3 is TGTGCCAGCCAAGGAAGGCGGGGGACTTCCTACAATGAGCAGTTCTTC. V gene TRBV2 combines with J gene TRBJ2-1; 7 nucleotides line up with TRBD2. CDR1 and CDR2 (germline): SNHLY, FYNNEI. The V segment lost 8 bases and the J segment 1 base; nucleotides outside the gene matches: 11. The CDR3 has 16 amino acids.

This clonotype was detected many times. This chain connects TRBV9 to TRBJ2-7; D not resolved. The CDR3 has 14 amino acids. Trimming removed 0 bases at V and 0 bases at J, with 7 bases between. The germline V gene encodes CDR1 SGDLS and CDR2 YYNGEE. Written as DNA, the CDR3 is TGTGCCAGCAGCGTAGGGGCCAGCTCCTACGAGCAGTACTTC. This translates into CASSVGASSYEQYF. Drawing the rest from reference TRBV9 and TRBJ2-7, the complete variable domain is DSGVTQTPKHLITATGQRVTLRCSPRSGDLSVYWYQQSLDQGLQFLIQYYNGEERAKGNILERFSAQQFPDLHSELNLSSLELGDSALYFCASSVGASSYEQYFGPGTRLTVT.

The chain joins TRBV20-1 to TRBJ1-2; D is unclear. Germline-derived CDR1 and CDR2 are DFQATT and SNEGSKA (reference sequence). The CDR3 runs to 17 residues. V lost 5 bases, J lost 1 base, and 23 bases lay in between. CDR3 in amino acids: CSARGEDRYDVNYGYTF. The CDR3 DNA is TGCAGTGCTCGAGGCGAAGACCGATACGACGTTAACTATGGCTACACCTTC.

This clonotype was observed a few times. The rearrangement joins TRBV6-6 to TRBJ2-2; D is unresolved. V gave up 4 bases and J gave up 8 bases, with 5 bases separating them. From germline, CDR1 is MNHNY and CDR2 SVGAGI (reference sequence). The CDR3 sequence is 11 residues long. As DNA, the CDR3 is TGTGCCAGCAGTTTCCGAGGGGAGCTGTTTTTT. This codes for CASSFRGELFF.

This clonotype was seen many times. The chain joins TRBV5-6 to TRBJ2-7, with a tentative D call TRBD2 (5 bases). Germline V gene data show CDR1 as SGHDT and CDR2 as YYEEEE. The CDR3 loop spans 13 amino acids. V lost 1 base to trimming and J lost 6 bases, with 11 bases between them. CDR3 sequence reads: CASSLRGAGEQYF. DNA for the CDR3: TGTGCCAGCAGCTTGCGGGGTGCGGGCGAGCAGTACTTC.

Ten or more counts support this clonotype. The CDR3 here is CASSPQGYGQYF. As DNA, the CDR3 is TGTGCCAGCAGCCCTCAGGGATATGGGCAGTACTTC. The rearrangement joins TRBV6-5 to TRBJ2-7; D perhaps matches TRBD1 (5 bases). Germline V lookup: CDR1 MNHEY, CDR2 SVGAGI. The V gene lost 6 bases and the J gene lost 9 bases, with 15 bases spanning the gap. The CDR3 length is 12 residues.

At least ten counts were recorded for this clonotype. The CDR3: CASNSGTLGWVTEAFF. CDR3 bases: TGTGCCAGCAACAGCGGTACACTGGGATGGGTTACTGAAGCTTTCTTT. The chain joins TRBV7-9 to TRBJ1-1; no reliable D call. From germline, CDR1 is SEHNR and CDR2 FQNEAQ (reference sequence). V shed 7 bases and J shed 5 bases, with 23 bases lying between them. The CDR3 runs 16 residues.

There are many counts of this clonotype. This chain links TRBV28 with TRBJ2-3; weak D call: TRBD2 (6 bases). The CDR3 has 13 amino acids. Germline lookup yields CDR1 MDHEN and CDR2 SYDVKM. V lost 5 bases to trimming and J lost 13 bases, with 19 bases between them. The CDR3 here is CASSNNPRDFKYF. In DNA, the CDR3 is TGTGCCAGCAGTAATAATCCAAGGGACTTCAAGTATTTT.

This clonotype appeared a few times. This chain connects TRBV12-3 or TRBV12-4 to TRBJ2-7; D possibly matches TRBD1 or TRBD2 (5 bases each). The CDR3 contains 15 residues. The V and J ends lost 3 bases and 0 bases respectively, with 12 bases between them. CDR3 in amino acids: CASSFGWGSSYEQYF. For the CDR3, the DNA is TGTGCCAGCAGTTTTGGGTGGGGGAGCTCCTACGAGCAGTACTTC.

This clonotype showed up many times. The CDR3, as DNA: TGTGCCAGCAGCTTTTTGGGGCCCGAGCAGTACTTC. Encoded protein: CASSFLGPEQYF. The rearrangement joins TRBV7-9 to TRBJ2-7, with D possibly matching TRBD1 (5 bases). Germline V gene lookup returns CDR1 SEHNR and CDR2 FQNEAQ (reference sequence). This CDR3 has 12 residues. The germline V and J ends were trimmed by 3 bases and 6 bases, with 9 bases remaining between them.

This chain connects TRBV5-5 to TRBJ1-4, with D possibly matching TRBD1 (5 bases). Germline V CDR1 and CDR2: SGHKS, YYEKEE (reference sequence). CDR3 length equals 14 residues. Trimming took off 6 bases at V and 8 bases at J, with 17 bases between the two ends. In DNA form, the CDR3 reads TGTGCCAGCACAAAGACGGGGGGGGAAGAAAAACTGTTTTTT. It translates to CASTKTGGEEKLFF.

This chain joins TRBV7-2 and TRBJ1-1; D gene unclear. The CDR3 spans 13 residues. Germline CDR1 is SGHTA and CDR2 is FQGNSA. With 5 bases removed from V and 7 bases from J, the gap between germline ends came to 14 bases. In DNA, the CDR3 is TGTGCCAGCAGCCCCGGTAGGTGGGATGAAGCTTTCTTT. Protein sequence: CASSPGRWDEAFF.

The V call is TRBV18, the J call TRBJ1-1; D gene unclear. The germline V and J ends were trimmed by 6 bases and 2 bases, with 13 bases remaining between them. The CDR3 contains 14 residues. Germline V gives CDR1 KGHSH, CDR2 LQKENI. The CDR3 sequence: CASSTNGANTEAFF. Here the CDR3 DNA reads TGTGCCAGCTCCACCAACGGCGCAAACACTGAAGCTTTCTTT.

Only a few counts were recorded for this clonotype. The V and J genes are TRBV7-9 and TRBJ2-1; D tentatively fits TRBD1 or TRBD2 (7 bases each). The germline V gene has CDR1 SEHNR and CDR2 FQNEAQ (reference sequence). V dropped 5 bases and J dropped 7 bases, with 24 bases sitting between them. The CDR3 contains 17 residues. The CDR3 is CASSLVGGGGGGNEQFF. As DNA, the CDR3 is TGTGCCAGCAGCCTTGTTGGAGGGGGCGGGGGAGGTAATGAGCAGTTCTTC.

This chain links TRBV11-3 with TRBJ2-1, with D possibly matching TRBD1 (6 bases). Germline V lookup: CDR1 SGHNT, CDR2 YENEEA. Trimming took 5 bases from V and 7 from J, leaving 12 bases between them. The length of the CDR3 is 13 residues. The CDR3 reads CASSVNRDNEQFF. The CDR3 region has the DNA TGTGCCAGCAGCGTGAACAGGGATAATGAGCAGTTCTTC.

This clonotype showed up many times. This chain uses TRBV6-5 with TRBJ2-7; 7 bases agree with TRBD1. The trim removed 0 bases at V and 0 bases at J, leaving 2 bases unmatched. The CDR3 contains 15 residues. CDR1 MNHEY and CDR2 SVGAGI come from the germline V gene. The CDR3 nucleotides read TGTGCCAGCAGTTACTCGCCAGGGGGCTCCTACGAGCAGTACTTC. Protein product: CASSYSPGGSYEQYF.

This clonotype came up a few times. The chain has TRBV12-3 or TRBV12-4 and TRBJ2-1; 12 bases match TRBD2. Trimming removed 3 bases from V and 2 bases from J; junction bases left unmatched: 2. The CDR3 loop spans 16 amino acids. The CDR3 spells CASSFGLAGTYNEQFF. The CDR3, as DNA: TGTGCCAGCAGTTTCGGACTAGCGGGGACCTACAATGAGCAGTTCTTC.

CDR3 sequence reads: CATSAPGQGSYTF. The DNA of the CDR3 is TGTGCCACCAGTGCTCCGGGACAGGGTTCCTACACCTTC. The chain is built from TRBV24-1 and TRBJ1-2; 9 bases line up with TRBD1. The ends lost 5 bases at V and 10 bases at J; junction bases unmatched: 7. Germline loops: CDR1 KGHDR, CDR2 SFDVKD. This CDR3 region has 13 residues.

This clonotype was observed a handful of times. The CDR3 DNA reads as TGCAGTGCTAATCCCAGGGAGGGGGTCTATGGCTACACCTTC. Protein product: CSANPREGVYGYTF. J is TRBJ1-2 and V is TRBV20-1; D is possibly TRBD1 (6 bases). Germline CDR1 and CDR2: DFQATT and SNEGSKA (reference sequence). The germline V and J ends were trimmed by 4 bases and 4 bases, with 16 bases remaining between them. The CDR3 is 14 residues long.

This clonotype was found a few times. The chain uses TRBV4-2 and TRBJ2-6; 8 bases line up with TRBD1. The ends lost 4 bases at V and 4 bases at J; junction bases unmatched: 6. Per germline, CDR1 LGHNA and CDR2 YNFKEQ. This CDR3 has 16 residues. The CDR3, as DNA: TGTGCCAGCAGCCGAGGACAGGGATCAGGGGCCAACGTCCTGACTTTC. This translates into CASSRGQGSGANVLTF.

J is TRBJ2-5 and V is TRBV4-3; 10 nucleotides match TRBD2. This CDR3 spans 15 amino acids. The germline V gene has CDR1 LGHNA and CDR2 YSLEER. Trimming cost V 4 bases and J 5 bases; bases outside gene matches: 7. Here the CDR3 DNA reads TGCGCCAGCAGCCCATCTAGCGGGAGTCGTGAGACCCAGTACTTC. It translates to CASSPSSGSRETQYF.

This clonotype was recorded many times. J is TRBJ2-1 and V is TRBV6-1, with TRBD2 matching over 10 bases. The J segment lost 3 bases and the V segment lost 5 bases, leaving 4 bases of the junction unmatched. CDR1 MNHNS and CDR2 SASEGT come from the germline V gene. The CDR3 extends over 15 amino acids. CDR3 amino acids: CASSLSGRGYNEQFF. The DNA of the CDR3 is TGTGCCAGCAGTCTAAGCGGGAGGGGCTACAATGAGCAGTTCTTC.